The 3 T cell receptor beta chains below come from one sample, sequenced in a study of T cells after yellow fever vaccination. One entry per CDR3 protein results from TCRdb running MiXCR on the 5' RACE reads. Of 300,000 to 400,000 distinct CDR3 sequences in the sample, approximately 12% are singletons; the top ten hold over 3%. The sequencing used CD4+ T cells sorted from PBMCs, collected 45 days after the yellow fever booster vaccination. These receptors all stem from a man between 18 and 35 years old who received the YFV17D yellow fever vaccine.

This clonotype was detected ten times or more. The chain employs TRBV12-3 or TRBV12-4 and TRBJ2-7, with TRBD2 matching 7 bases. The CDR3 length is 15 residues. Trimming removed 9 bases from V and 4 bases from J; junction bases left unmatched: 15. In nucleotides, the CDR3 is TGTGCCAGTCGAACCTCGGGGGGTAGTGTATACGAGCAGTACTTC. It translates to CASRTSGGSVYEQYF.

In this sample, this clonotype turned up a few times. This chain uses TRBV12-3 or TRBV12-4 with TRBJ1-4; 7 bases align to TRBD1. TRBJ2-2 explains the end of the DNA better; the J call may be wrong. There are 14 residues in the CDR3. CDR3 protein: CASSSRQGLRELFF. The CDR3 DNA follows: TGTGCCAGCAGTTCCCGACAGGGCTTAAGGGAGCTGTTTTTT.

This clonotype was picked up a small number of times. This chain joins TRBV9 and TRBJ2-7; D might be TRBD2 (5 bases). V was clipped by 7 bases and J by 0 bases, with 8 bases between them. The CDR3 runs to 12 residues. Germline V gene data show CDR1 as SGDLS and CDR2 as YYNGEE. The CDR3 reads CASGGDSYEQYF. The CDR3 nucleotides read TGTGCCAGCGGAGGTGACTCCTACGAGCAGTACTTC.